This T cell receptor beta chain comes out of a study of radiotherapy plus CTLA-4 blockade in lung cancer. General study results and limits: Blood saw expansion of tumor-derived TCR clones after radiotherapy plus ipilimumab.

The repertoire was sequenced with immunoSEQ multiplex PCR; TCRdb's copy has only in-frame clones and lacks some. The sample records 65,000 to 95,000 clones, 80% to 90% being singletons. The CDR3 sequence is 18 residues long. Germline V gene lookup returns CDR1 MNHEY and CDR2 SMNVEV (reference sequence). The V gene lost 6 bases and the J gene lost 7 bases, with 28 bases spanning the gap. Comment on this clone: What it recognizes is unknown.

This material consisted of peripheral blood, taken from a patient treated with radiotherapy plus ipilimumab. This TCR came from a human donor with non-small cell lung cancer that progressed on radiotherapy plus ipilimumab. This chain uses TRBV27 with TRBJ2-1; D might be TRBD2 (5 bases). The CDR3 nucleotides are TGTGCCAGCAGCCCCACGGCTTGGTCGGGAAGGGTTTTGAATGAGCAGTTCTTC. Its translation: CASSPTAWSGRVLNEQFF.